The 13 T cell receptor beta chains in this list originate from one sample, sequenced in a study of blood T cell repertoires in COVID-19. TCRdb keeps only in-frame clones here, not all; method: immunoSEQ multiplex PCR. The sample holds hundreds of thousands of clones, 88% seen once. Sequenced: peripheral blood. The source is a woman in her twenties or thirties with acute or convalescent COVID-19.

CDR3 sequence reads: CASSPPGNYGYTF. CDR3 DNA: TGTGCCAGCAGCCCCCCCGGGAACTATGGCTACACCTTC. The chain has TRBV14 and TRBJ1-2; D not resolved. This CDR3 comprises 13 residues. Germline values: CDR1 SGHDN, CDR2 FVKESK. Trimming pared 4 bases from V and 2 bases from J, leaving 8 bases between.

This clone was observed a single time. The chain links TRBV5-1 to TRBJ1-2; perhaps TRBD1 as D (6 bases). Germline V gene data show CDR1 as SGHRS and CDR2 as YFSETQ. V was cut by 2 bases and J by 2 bases, with 13 bases left in between. The CDR3 runs 15 residues. CDR3 amino acids: CASSLNLGTNYGYTF. CDR3 bases: TGCGCCAGCAGCTTAAACCTCGGGACAAACTATGGCTACACCTTC.

The V gene is TRBV3-1 (or the pseudogene TRBV3-2), the J gene TRBJ2-7, with 10 bases identical to TRBD1. J lost 5 bases, V lost 4 bases, and 8 bases had no gene match. The CDR3 spans 15 residues. Per the germline V gene, CDR1 is LGHDT and CDR2 is YNNKEL (reference sequence). CDR3 DNA sequence: TGTGCCAGCAGCCGGGTGACAGGGGGCATAAACGAGCAGTACTTC. It is translated as CASSRVTGGINEQYF.

This chain uses TRBV6-5 with TRBJ2-2; possibly TRBD2 for D (6 bases). Trimming pared 2 bases from V and 1 base from J, leaving 11 bases between. The CDR3 spans 16 residues. Germline values: CDR1 MNHEY, CDR2 SVGAGI. CDR3 coding DNA: TGTGCCAGCAGTTACCGAGGGAGGCTGAACACCGGGGAGCTGTTTTTT. Translation gives CASSYRGRLNTGELFF.

This chain connects TRBV6-5 to TRBJ2-1, with 11 bases fitting TRBD1. This CDR3 region has 16 residues. The germline gives CDR1 MNHEY, CDR2 SVGAGI. With V trimmed by 2 bases and J by 7 bases, 7 bases remained unmatched. CDR3 sequence: CASSYLGQGDGNEQFF. The CDR3 DNA reads as TGTGCCAGCAGTTACCTGGGACAGGGGGACGGGAATGAGCAGTTCTTC.

The chain links TRBV12-3 or TRBV12-4 to TRBJ2-1; D is perhaps TRBD1 (5 bases). The CDR3 has 13 residues. The V end lost 5 bases, the J end lost 3 bases, and 8 bases lay between the germline ends. The CDR3 DNA sequence: TGTGCCAGCAGTGCAGGGCGCTACAATGAGCAGTTCTTC. Encoded protein: CASSAGRYNEQFF.

This clone was recorded only once. The chain uses TRBV30 and TRBJ2-7; 7 bases are a match to TRBD1. The CDR3 sequence is 14 residues long. Trimming cost V 4 bases and J 5 bases; bases outside gene matches: 11. The germline gives CDR1 GTSNPN, CDR2 SVGIG (reference sequence). In DNA form, the CDR3 reads TGTGCCTGGAAGTTGGGACAGTTACTCCACGAGCAGTACTTC. This gives the protein CAWKLGQLLHEQYF.

The chain joins TRBV27 to TRBJ2-7, with 7 bases matching TRBD1. After removal of 0 bases from V and 4 bases from J, the junction contained 6 bases not matched to a gene. The CDR3 spans 15 residues. Germline V CDR1 and CDR2: MNHEY, SMNVEV (reference sequence). For the CDR3, the DNA is TGTGCCAGCAGTTTATCTTGGGACAGAGATTACGAGCAGTACTTC. Translating gives CASSLSWDRDYEQYF.

This sequence joins TRBV6-6 and TRBJ2-7, with 9 bases matching TRBD2. This CDR3 has 13 residues. V lost 8 bases, J lost 2 bases, and 4 bases stayed unmatched. Germline V gives CDR1 MNHNY, CDR2 SVGAGI (reference sequence). In DNA form, the CDR3 reads TGTGCCAGCTTAGCGGGAGCCCCCTACGAGCAGTACTTC. It specifies CASLAGAPYEQYF.

This chain's CDR3 is CASSSSPLAGTYYNEQFF. In nucleotides, the CDR3 is TGTGCCAGCAGCTCGAGTCCGCTAGCGGGCACCTACTACAATGAGCAGTTCTTC. The chain couples TRBV9 to TRBJ2-1; 8 bases agree with TRBD2. The CDR3 contains 18 residues. V shed 4 bases and J 3 bases; nucleotides not matched to a gene: 15. Germline assignment: CDR1 SGDLS and CDR2 YYNGEE.

V and J are TRBV29-1 and TRBJ2-3; 12 bases agree with TRBD2. Germline assignment: CDR1 SQVTM and CDR2 ANQGSEA. The CDR3 extends over 14 amino acids. After removal of 6 bases from V and 0 bases from J, the junction contained 1 base not matched to a gene. The CDR3 bases are TGCAGCGTGCTAGCGGGAGGGAGCACAGATACGCAGTATTTT. It codes for CSVLAGGSTDTQYF.

The chain combines TRBV3-1 (or the pseudogene TRBV3-2) with TRBJ1-1; D is uncertain. Trimming stripped 0 bases from V and 0 bases from J, with 5 bases between. Germline loops: CDR1 LGHDT, CDR2 YNNKEL (reference sequence). The CDR3 sequence is 14 residues long. Written as DNA, the CDR3 is TGTGCCAGCAGCCAAGACGGTATGAACACTGAAGCTTTCTTT. Translation: CASSQDGMNTEAFF.

The CDR3 region has the DNA TGTGCCAGCAGTTTATACGTGGACAGGGGGCGGGATGGCTACACCTTC. Protein sequence: CASSLYVDRGRDGYTF. The chain uses TRBV28 and TRBJ1-2, with 11 bases that match TRBD1. Germline V gene data show CDR1 as MDHEN and CDR2 as SYDVKM. The CDR3 is 16 residues long. Trimming removed 1 base from V and 6 bases from J; junction bases left unmatched: 7.